This record looks at one T cell receptor (beta chain) sequence and its context. The record originates from a study of T-cell reconstitution after alpha-beta-depleted transplantation in children. The CDR3 totals 11 residues. CDR1 is SNHLY and CDR2 is FYNNEI in the germline V gene. Deletions cut 8 bases from V and 7 bases from J, with 11 bases between. Researchers prepared the TCRbeta library using unique molecular identifiers, the study reports. TCRdb recomputed calls from the PCR reads with MiXCR, one row per CDR3 protein. The repertoire holds approximately 270,000 distinct CDR3 sequences, with almost 10% as singletons.

The sequenced sample was PBMCs from the stem cell graft donor, obtained from the stem cell graft. V and J are TRBV2 and TRBJ1-1; D possibly corresponds to TRBD1 (6 bases). This sequence originates from a human donor who donated a stem cell graft to a child with SCID. The CDR3 bases are TGTGCCAGCTCAGGGGAGGTTGAAGCTTTCTTT. Its translation is CASSGEVEAFF.